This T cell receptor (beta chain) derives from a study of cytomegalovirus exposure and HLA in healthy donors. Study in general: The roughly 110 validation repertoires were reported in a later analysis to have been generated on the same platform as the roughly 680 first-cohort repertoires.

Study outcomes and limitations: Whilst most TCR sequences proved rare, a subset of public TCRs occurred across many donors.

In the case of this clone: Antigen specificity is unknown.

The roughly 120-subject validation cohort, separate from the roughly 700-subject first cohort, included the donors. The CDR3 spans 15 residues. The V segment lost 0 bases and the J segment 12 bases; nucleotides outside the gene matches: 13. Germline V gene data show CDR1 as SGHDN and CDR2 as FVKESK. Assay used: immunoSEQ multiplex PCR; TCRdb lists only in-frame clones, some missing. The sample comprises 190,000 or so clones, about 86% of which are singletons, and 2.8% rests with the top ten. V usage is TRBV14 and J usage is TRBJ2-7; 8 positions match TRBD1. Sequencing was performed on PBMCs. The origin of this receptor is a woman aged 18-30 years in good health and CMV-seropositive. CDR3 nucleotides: TGTGCCAGCAGCCAAGAACGGGACAGGAGCCATCCACGGTACTTC. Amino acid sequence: CASSQERDRSHPRYF.